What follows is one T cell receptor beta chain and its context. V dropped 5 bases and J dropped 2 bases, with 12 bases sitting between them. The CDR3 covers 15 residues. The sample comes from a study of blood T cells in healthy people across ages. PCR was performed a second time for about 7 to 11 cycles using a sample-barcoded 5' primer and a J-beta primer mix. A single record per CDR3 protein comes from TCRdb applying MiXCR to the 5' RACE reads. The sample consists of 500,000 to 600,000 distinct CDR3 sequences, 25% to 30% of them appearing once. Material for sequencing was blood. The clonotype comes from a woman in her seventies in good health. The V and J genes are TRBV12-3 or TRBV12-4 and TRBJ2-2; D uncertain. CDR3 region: CASSSRAKNTGELFF. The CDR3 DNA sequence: TGTGCCAGCAGTAGCCGGGCTAAAAACACCGGGGAGCTGTTTTTT.